The sequence of this T cell receptor (beta chain) was determined in a study of T cells in localized non-small cell lung cancer. This clone was counted a few times. Clones were sequenced by immunoSEQ multiplex PCR, and TCRdb holds only the in-frame ones, with some missing. This table has around 3,500 clones, 25% to 35% appearing once. The sequences come from normal lung tissue next to the tumor, collected before any cancer treatment. This TCR derives from a woman aged 40 to 75 with stage I lung adenocarcinoma.

CDR3 protein: CASSKLYQETQYF. The DNA of the CDR3 is TGTGCCAGCAGTAAATTGTACCAAGAGACCCAGTACTTC. V is TRBV6-8 and J is TRBJ2-5, with unresolved D. V was shortened by 5 bases and J by 0 bases, with 7 bases between the two germline ends. This CDR3 comprises 13 residues. CDR1 MNHGY and CDR2 SAAAGT come from the germline V gene.